This TCR beta chain stems from a study of blood T cell repertoires in COVID-19 (dated by TCRdb to about 2020). With respect to the entire study: Samples covering the acute and convalescent phases of COVID-19 were provided by collaborators in the United States, Italy and Spain. The samples were drawn from the first 160 participants of the ongoing ImmuneRACE study and from over a thousand subjects provided by 6 global collaborators. The dataset comprised deeply sampled blood TCRbeta repertoires from subjects exposed to, actively infected with, or recovered from COVID-19. The material from the prospective study consisted of cDNA or gDNA derived from T cells, B-cell-depleted T cells, or PBMCs. The repertoires were released in a freely available public database meant as a resource for research on the immune response to SARS-CoV-2. HLA class I and class II types, where available, came from metadata supplied by the sample provider rather than from assay-based typing. A de-identified subject ID, COVID-19 status, age in years and sex were almost always included in the sample metadata. The investigation overall reported the following: How much clinical and demographic metadata was included differed by source and by participant, and the metadata was provided uncurated.

As to this clone: Its antigen is unknown. Per-base qualities were not stored, and no clone one base away is much larger.

At one collaborating source in Seattle, patients were enrolled during active infection and were followed longitudinally through the course of disease. Each collaborating institution followed its own protocols to collect whole blood in K2EDTA tubes. For TCRbeta analysis, collaborator samples were shipped as frozen whole blood, as isolated PBMCs, or as DNA extracted from either sample type. TCRbeta CDR3 regions were amplified from genomic DNA by means of the immunoSEQ Assay, a bias-controlled multiplex PCR. The source study handled its data this way. The number of nucleated cells in each sample was estimated by amplification of reference gene primers within the assay. Sequence reads were collapsed and filtered to measure the absolute abundance of every unique TCRbeta CDR3 rearrangement. Productive Simpson clonality was computed per sample as the square root of Simpson's diversity index over productive rearrangements. Entries here come from immuneACCESS through TCRdb and include only in-frame sequences with V and J called. Some clones fail to appear in such tables; in the studies checked, an unresolved V gene covers under half of the shortfall, and the cause of the remainder is unknown. V, J and clone size derive from that table, while D and trimming were established from the DNA sequence. Here the sample has roughly 230,000 clones; 90% occur a single time. Together, the top ten hold 2.1% of the sample.

CDR1 and CDR2, looked up from the germline V gene, are SGHTA and FQGNSA. Germline trimming amounts to 1 base on V and 7 bases on J, with 7 as the count of junction bases outside the gene matches. The CDR3 sequence holds 15 residues, the cysteine and phenylalanine included. Only the CDR3 DNA is retained, 45 bases long and in frame from the first base. The specimen sequenced was peripheral blood. The rearrangement joined TRBV7-2 to TRBJ2-7; 10 middle bases align to TRBD2. The clonotype originates from an older woman with COVID-19, enrolled during active disease. CDR3 sequence: CASSLGLAGAGEQYF. The DNA reads TGTGCCAGCAGCTTAGGTCTAGCGGGGGCCGGGGAGCAGTACTTC. The reference TRBV7-2 and TRBJ2-7 proteins fill in what lies around the CDR3, so the full variable domain reads GAGVSQSPSNKVTEKGKDVELRCDPISGHTALYWYRQSLGQGLEFLIYFQGNSAPDKSGLPSDRFSAERTGGSVSTLTIQRTQQEDSAVYLCASSLGLAGAGEQYFGPGTRLTVT.